The next 19 T cell receptor beta chains were all read from a single sample in a study of shared clonotypes between healthy human individuals. Here immunoSEQ multiplex PCR was the method, and the copy in TCRdb shows in-frame clones only, minus some. The table has about 490,000 clones, around 79% seen once. Specimen: PBMCs. Source of these receptors: a woman aged 40-49 years in good health. Some clones in this sample may be carry-over from other donors' samples.

The V call is TRBV15, the J call TRBJ1-2; 7 nucleotides line up with TRBD1. Losses at the gene ends were 3 bases for V and 8 bases for J; bases not matched to a gene: 6. CDR3 length: 13 residues. Germline CDR1 reads LNHNV; CDR2 reads YYDKDF (reference sequence). The CDR3 nucleotides are TGTGCCACCAGCAGGGGACAGTTGGAGGGCTACACCTTC. This translates into CATSRGQLEGYTF.

In its sample, this clone was seen once. The chain combines TRBV28 with TRBJ2-7; either TRBD1 or TRBD2 may fit D (5 bases each). Germline V gives CDR1 MDHEN, CDR2 SYDVKM. CDR3 length: 13 residues. V gave up 7 bases and J gave up 2 bases, with 12 bases separating them. The CDR3 coding sequence is TGTGCCAGCATCCGGGGCAGCACCTACGAGCAGTACTTC. Its protein is CASIRGSTYEQYF. The full variable domain, its missing parts supplied by reference TRBV28 and TRBJ2-7, is DVKVTQSSRYLVKRTGEKVFLECVQDMDHENMFWYRQDPGLGLRLIYFSYDVKMKEKGDIPEGYSVSREKKERFSLILESASTNQTSMYLCASIRGSTYEQYFGPGTRLTVT.

V usage is TRBV5-5 and J usage is TRBJ2-7; D not certain. The CDR3 is made up of 14 amino acids. The germline V gene has CDR1 SGHKS and CDR2 YYEKEE (reference sequence). Between the trimmed V and J ends, which lost 2 bases and 0 bases, there was a span of 9 bases. Written as DNA, the CDR3 is TGTGCCAGCAGCTTTTCGACGCCCTCCTACGAGCAGTACTTC. It translates to CASSFSTPSYEQYF.

This chain links TRBV11-2 with TRBJ2-5, with 12 nucleotides matching TRBD2. Germline loops: CDR1 SGHAT, CDR2 FQNNGV. This CDR3 has 16 amino acids. Trimming cost V 0 bases and J 5 bases; bases outside gene matches: 4. The chain's CDR3 is CASSLDWTSGAETQYF. Here the CDR3 DNA reads TGTGCCAGCAGCTTAGATTGGACTAGCGGGGCGGAGACCCAGTACTTC.

The chain employs TRBV16 and TRBJ2-2, with no clear D. V dropped 4 bases and J dropped 4 bases, with 13 bases sitting between them. Germline V gives CDR1 KGHSY, CDR2 FQNENV. This CDR3 spans 15 amino acids. Written as DNA, the CDR3 is TGTGCCAGCAGCCTTGTATATGCTGTCACCGGGGAGCTGTTTTTT. Translation: CASSLVYAVTGELFF.

The chain uses TRBV6-7 and TRBJ2-7; D ambiguous. TRBV6-7 qualifies as an ORF whose function is uncertain. V gave up 4 bases and J gave up 0 bases, with 25 bases separating them. The CDR3 extends over 19 amino acids. The CDR3 is CASSSTPFEQSTPSYEQYF. CDR3 DNA: TGTGCCAGCAGTTCCACTCCTTTTGAACAGAGCACCCCCTCCTACGAGCAGTACTTC.

This clone was recorded many times. This chain joins TRBV11-1 and TRBJ1-1; D is uncertain. Germline-derived CDR1 and CDR2 are SGHAT and FQDESV (reference sequence). Trimming removed 3 bases from V and 4 bases from J, with 9 bases in between. The CDR3 totals 13 residues. CDR3 bases: TGTGCCAGCAGCTTGTCGAGGAGCACTGAAGCTTTCTTT. It yields the protein CASSLSRSTEAFF.

The count of this clone is one. The chain couples TRBV9 to TRBJ1-3; D gene uncertain. CDR3 length: 13 amino acids. Per germline, CDR1 SGDLS and CDR2 YYNGEE. Trimming stripped 4 bases from V and 4 bases from J, with 9 bases between. In DNA, the CDR3 is TGTGCCAGCAGCCCTGCCTACGGAAACACCATATATTTT. Amino acid sequence: CASSPAYGNTIYF.

The CDR3 spells CASSLAVGGGTIGEQYF. The CDR3 DNA reads TGTGCCAGCAGCCTCGCGGTAGGGGGCGGGACAATAGGCGAGCAGTACTTC. The chain links TRBV4-2 to TRBJ2-7, with TRBD1 as a possible D gene (7 bases). The CDR3 has 17 amino acids. V lost 4 bases and J lost 6, with 25 bases in between. Germline CDR1 LGHNA, CDR2 YNFKEQ.

This chain joins TRBV5-1 and TRBJ2-1; maybe TRBD2 (5 bases). V was clipped by 4 bases and J by 2 bases, with 16 bases between them. The germline CDR1 and CDR2 sequences are SGHRS and YFSETQ. The CDR3 loop spans 16 amino acids. The CDR3 bases are TGCGCCAGCAGCCCAAAGGAGGCGGGTGCCTACAATGAGCAGTTCTTC. The encoded protein is CASSPKEAGAYNEQFF. The whole variable domain, filled in from reference TRBV5-1 and TRBJ2-1, reads KAGVTQTPRYLIKTRGQQVTLSCSPISGHRSVSWYQQTPGQGLQFLFEYFSETQRNKGNFPGRFSGRQFSNSRSEMNVSTLELGDSALYLCASSPKEAGAYNEQFFGPGTRLTVL.

V is TRBV7-2 and J is TRBJ1-2, with 9 bases identical to TRBD1. Germline CDR1 and CDR2: SGHTA and FQGNSA. This CDR3 region has 15 residues. J was trimmed by 4 bases and V by 5 bases; bases with no gene match: 8. The chain's CDR3 is CASSGNRGRGYGYTF. CDR3 DNA: TGTGCCAGCAGCGGAAACAGGGGGCGAGGCTATGGCTACACCTTC.

The chain carries TRBV7-2 and TRBJ2-7; no clear D. Between the trimmed V and J ends, which lost 2 bases and 0 bases, there was a span of 11 bases. Germline V gives CDR1 SGHTA, CDR2 FQGNSA. CDR3 length equals 15 residues. The CDR3, as DNA: TGTGCCAGCAGCTTAATCGGCAGCGTCTCCTACGAGCAGTACTTC. This codes for CASSLIGSVSYEQYF.

The chain joins TRBV18 to TRBJ1-1; TRBD1 agrees at 7 bases. Germline-derived CDR1 and CDR2 are KGHSH and LQKENI. V dropped 3 bases and J dropped 7; count of bases not matched to a gene: 8. The CDR3 has 14 residues. The CDR3 is CASSPAQGGIEAFF. The CDR3 DNA is TGTGCCAGCTCACCGGCGCAGGGGGGAATTGAAGCTTTCTTT.

This chain connects TRBV23-1 to TRBJ2-1; 11 bases line up with TRBD2. TRBV23-1 is an ORF for which the function is uncertain. The V and J ends lost 2 bases and 3 bases, in that order; junction bases with no gene match: 3. The CDR3 length is 16 residues. The CDR3 coding sequence is TGCGCCAGCAGTCAAAGGACTAGCGGGCACTACAATGAGCAGTTCTTC. Translation: CASSQRTSGHYNEQFF.

V and J are TRBV6-6 and TRBJ2-7; D tentatively reads TRBD1 or TRBD2 (5 bases each). Germline CDR1 is MNHNY and CDR2 is SVGAGI (reference sequence). The CDR3 is 12 amino acids. The V end lost 6 bases, the J end lost 9 bases, and 15 bases lay between the germline ends. CDR3 sequence: CASSPLGPRQYF. For the CDR3, the DNA is TGTGCCAGCAGCCCCTTGGGACCTCGGCAGTACTTC.

The CDR3 protein is CASSITVHTEAFF. CDR3 DNA: TGTGCCAGTAGTATAACAGTCCACACTGAAGCTTTCTTT. The V gene is TRBV19, the J gene TRBJ1-1; no clear D. Trimming removed 2 bases from V and 3 bases from J, with 7 bases in between. Germline V gives CDR1 LNHDA, CDR2 SQIVND (reference sequence). The CDR3 spans 13 residues.

This clone was observed a single time. The CDR3 DNA reads TGTGCCAGCAGGGGACAGGGAGGTGGTAATGAAAAACTGTTTTTT. This encodes CASRGQGGGNEKLFF. The chain links TRBV6-5 to TRBJ1-4; TRBD1 aligns across 9 bases. The CDR3 sequence is 15 residues long. Germline V gene lookup returns CDR1 MNHEY and CDR2 SVGAGI. The V and J ends lost 6 bases and 4 bases, in that order; junction bases with no gene match: 6.

V gene TRBV19 combines with J gene TRBJ1-5; a possible D gene is TRBD1 (6 bases). Trimming removed 1 base at V and 10 bases at J, with 20 bases between. The CDR3 covers 16 residues. The V gene's germline CDR1 is LNHDA and CDR2 SQIVND (reference sequence). As DNA, the CDR3 is TGTGCCAGTAGTATAGGGAGGTTCGGGGACACCCGTCCCCAGCATTTT. This codes for CASSIGRFGDTRPQHF.

This chain joins TRBV28 and TRBJ1-1; 9 bases are a match to TRBD1. Germline assignment: CDR1 MDHEN and CDR2 SYDVKM. V lost 3 bases, J lost 11 bases, and 16 bases stayed unmatched. The CDR3 runs 16 residues. CDR3 amino acids: CASSLRGSGQGGRAFF. DNA for the CDR3: TGTGCCAGCAGTTTGAGGGGTTCGGGACAGGGAGGGCGGGCTTTCTTT.